The 13 T cell receptor beta chains given below trace back to one sample, sequenced in a study of Ad26.COV2.S vaccination and SARS-CoV-2 variants. Produced via immunoSEQ multiplex PCR; TCRdb's table is partial and in-frame only. The table has 320,000 or so clones, about 90% seen once. This sample's treatment: 19 received Ad26.COV2.S at low or high dose, single or two shots; several received placebo; per-sample allocation not given. Samples came from day 63 after the first vaccine or placebo injection. The sample was peripheral blood, taken in a trial of Ad26.COV2.S vaccine versus placebo. The origin of the receptors is a person aged 18-60 years who received the Ad26.COV2.S COVID-19 vaccine or a placebo.

The chain couples TRBV27 to TRBJ2-7, with D perhaps matching TRBD2 (6 bases). This CDR3 has 10 amino acids. CDR1 is MNHEY, CDR2 SMNVEV, per germline (reference sequence). CDR3 nucleotides: TGCAGGGAGGAGACCTACGAGCAGTACGTC. Amino acid sequence: CREETYEQYV.

CDR3 DNA sequence: TGTGCCAGCAGCCCACTGATCGGGAGAGCATACAATGAGCAGTTCTTC. Translating it yields CASSPLIGRAYNEQFF. This sequence joins TRBV5-5 and TRBJ2-1; D is possibly TRBD2 (6 bases). V shed 4 bases and J shed 4 bases, with 18 bases lying between them. The CDR3 has 16 amino acids. In germline, CDR1 is SGHKS, CDR2 YYEKEE (reference sequence).

V and J are TRBV19 and TRBJ2-5; 9 nucleotides align to TRBD1. Germline V gene data show CDR1 as LNHDA and CDR2 as SQIVND (reference sequence). The CDR3 is 14 amino acids. After removal of 11 bases from V and 1 base from J, the junction contained 8 bases not matched to a gene. CDR3 coding DNA: TGTGCCGAAACAGGGGGCCTTATCCAAGAGACCCAGTACTTC. Protein: CAETGGLIQETQYF.

The chain uses TRBV18 and TRBJ2-1; a possible D gene is TRBD2 (6 bases). Deletions cut 3 bases from V and 9 bases from J, with 18 bases between. The CDR3 sequence is 15 residues long. CDR1 is KGHSH and CDR2 is LQKENI in the germline V gene. DNA for the CDR3: TGTGCCAGCTCACCCTCCGGGACTCGGGGCACTGAGCAGTTCTTC. This translates into CASSPSGTRGTEQFF.

V is TRBV9 and J is TRBJ1-2; no clear D. Germline CDR1 reads SGDLS; CDR2 reads YYNGEE. CDR3 length: 13 residues. V lost 4 bases and J lost 5, with 12 bases in between. The CDR3 DNA is TGTGCCAGCAGCCCTCAATTTCCGTATGGCTACACCTTC. It specifies CASSPQFPYGYTF.

The rearrangement links TRBV6-2 or TRBV6-3 to TRBJ1-6; D gene uncertain. The V end lost 2 bases, the J end lost 5 bases, and 7 bases lay between the germline ends. The length of the CDR3 is 14 residues. CDR1 and CDR2 (germline): MNHEY, SVGEGT. For the CDR3, the DNA is TGTGCCAGCAGTTACGGTCAAAATAATTCACCCCTCCACTTT. Translated, it gives CASSYGQNNSPLHF.

The chain recombines TRBV6-1 with TRBJ2-1, with D unclear. The CDR3 sequence is 14 residues long. The germline V and J ends were trimmed by 1 base and 7 bases, with 11 bases remaining between them. Per the germline V gene, CDR1 is MNHNS and CDR2 is SASEGT. Here the CDR3 reads CASSEGSDANEQFF. The DNA for the CDR3 is TGTGCCAGCAGTGAAGGTAGTGATGCTAATGAGCAGTTCTTC.

The chain uses TRBV7-8 and TRBJ2-4; 7 nucleotides match TRBD1. V shed 1 base, J shed 7 bases, and the junction held 1 base outside the gene matches. The CDR3 runs to 13 residues. Looked up from germline, CDR1 is SGHVS and CDR2 is FQNEAQ. DNA for the CDR3: TGTGCCAGCAGCTTAGAGGACAGGAACATTCAGTACTTC. This gives the protein CASSLEDRNIQYF.

Worth noting for this clone: Additional DNA sequences in this sample encode the identical CDR3. This chain links TRBV19 with TRBJ1-5; D possibly corresponds to TRBD1 (5 bases). V was pared by 3 bases and J by 8 bases, with 17 bases between. Germline CDR1 LNHDA, CDR2 SQIVND (reference sequence). The CDR3 is 15 amino acids. This CDR3 is CASSIRVGPGEPQHF. The CDR3 bases are TGTGCCAGTAGTATCAGGGTCGGCCCTGGGGAGCCCCAGCATTTT. The complete variable domain, with remaining parts taken from reference TRBV19 and TRBJ1-5, reads DGGITQSPKYLFRKEGQNVTLSCEQNLNHDAMYWYRQDPGQGLRLIYYSQIVNDFQKGDIAEGYSVSREKKESFPLTVTSAQKNPTAFYLCASSIRVGPGEPQHFGDGTRLSIL.

The J gene is TRBJ1-1, the V gene TRBV4-1; D is undetermined. The germline CDR1 and CDR2 sequences are MGHRA and YSYEKL. Trimming shortened V by 0 bases and J by 8 bases, and 7 bases separated the two germline ends. CDR3 size: 12 residues. The CDR3 is CASSQDHVEAFF. The CDR3 nucleotides read TGCGCCAGCAGCCAAGATCACGTGGAAGCTTTCTTT.

This chain connects TRBV5-4 to TRBJ2-1, with D tentatively TRBD1 (5 bases). Germline CDR1 reads SGHNT; CDR2 reads YYREEE (reference sequence). The CDR3 totals 15 residues. V gave up 0 bases and J gave up 8 bases, with 15 bases separating them. The CDR3 region is CASSLDQGRAYEQFF. The DNA of the CDR3 is TGTGCCAGCAGCTTGGACCAGGGAAGGGCGTATGAGCAGTTCTTC.

The V and J genes are TRBV19 and TRBJ2-3, with D perhaps matching TRBD2 (5 bases). The CDR3 length is 13 residues. Germline V lookup: CDR1 LNHDA, CDR2 SQIVND (reference sequence). Trimming pared 5 bases from V and 5 bases from J, leaving 11 bases between. The CDR3 DNA reads as TGTGCCAGTAGTGATCCTAGCCAAGATACGCAGTATTTT. The encoded protein is CASSDPSQDTQYF.

The V and J genes are TRBV4-1 and TRBJ2-1, with D possibly being TRBD1 (6 bases). This CDR3 has 17 residues. The germline CDR1 and CDR2 sequences are MGHRA and YSYEKL. V gave up 1 base and J gave up 0 bases, with 13 bases separating them. The DNA for the CDR3 is TGCGCCAGCAGCCAAGGACCCCCGGACAGCTCCTACAATGAGCAGTTCTTC. Encoded protein: CASSQGPPDSSYNEQFF.